This T cell receptor beta chain comes out of a study of OX40 agonist ivuxolimab in advanced cancers. The study in broad terms: The costimulatory receptor OX40 (CD134) was targeted by ivuxolimab, a fully human IgG2 agonistic monoclonal antibody. Of the approximately 54 patients in dose escalation, about 20 had hepatocellular carcinoma, approximately 15 had melanoma, 9 had renal cell carcinoma and 9 had head and neck cancer. In the dose-escalation cohort, roughly 80% of patients were male, and the mean age was approximately 60 years, with a range of about 23 to 90. The purpose of peripheral TCRbeta sequencing was to test whether ivuxolimab changed TCR sequence diversity and led to clonal T-cell expansion. Prior anti-PD-1, anti-PD-L1 or anti-CTLA-4 therapy was permitted, and 30% to 50% of dose-escalation patients had received checkpoint inhibitors. The paper reports the monotherapy dose-escalation portion (N ≈ 52 patients) of the phase I ivuxolimab trial. Intravenous ivuxolimab was administered to patients every 2 weeks at six dose levels: 0.01, 0.1, 0.3, 1.5, 3 and 10 mg/kg. Three dose-escalation patients achieved partial responses, one with hepatocellular carcinoma and two with cutaneous melanoma.

What the research found in general, with its limitations: Clonal expansion of both CD4+ and CD8+ blood T cells was observed from baseline to week 6 at doses 0.1 to 3.0 mg/kg. Which antigens the clonally expanded peripheral T cells were specific for was not determined. After ivuxolimab, expanded clones were on average more numerous among CD8+ T cells than among CD4+ T cells. In the 0.1-3.0 mg/kg groups, partial responders were among the patients with the lowest normalized peripheral clonal expansion, particularly in CD8+ T cells. Low levels of normalized T-cell clonal expansion were also seen in some patients who did not respond.

Including cysteine and phenylalanine, the CDR3 has 15 amino acids. The read is trimmed to its CDR3 DNA, 45 bases read in frame from base 1. The germline V and J ends show losses of 2 bases and 5 bases respectively, and no gene match explains 7 bases of the junction. Sequences MDHEN (CDR1) and SYDVKM (CDR2) are obtained from the germline V gene. Details on this clone: Its antigen is not yet known. Base qualities are not at hand, and no much larger clone is one base apart.

Patients with autoimmune disease history or receiving systemic immunosuppression were excluded from the trial. Peripheral blood for TCR sequencing was collected from all dose cohorts at baseline, on cycle 4 day 1, and on cycle 7 day 1. Samples came from an open-label, multicenter, first-in-human phase I dose-escalation trial of ivuxolimab. The trial enrolled adults with locally advanced or metastatic head and neck squamous cell, hepatocellular, melanoma or renal cell carcinoma. Before TCR sequencing, CD4+ T cells and CD8+ T cells from peripheral blood were sorted into separate populations. Genomic DNA was isolated from the sorted cells so that the TCRbeta CDR3 region could be sequenced. The immunoSEQ Assay was used to sequence the TCRbeta CDR3 regions. Drawn from immuneACCESS, this table holds only the in-frame rearrangements with V and J called that TCRdb kept. Clones are partly lost; checked studies trace under half to an unresolved V gene and leave the rest unexplained. For this sample there are tens of thousands of clones; more than 85% appear just once. Together, the top ten hold 20% to 30% of the sample.

The chain employs TRBV28 and TRBJ2-7, with 9 central nucleotides matching TRBD1. Specimen: CD4+ or CD8+ T cells sorted from blood, collected in a trial of the OX40 agonist ivuxolimab. This receptor was obtained from an adult with an advanced solid tumor such as melanoma, head and neck, liver or kidney cancer. The base sequence is TGTGCCAGCAGTTTACCAAGGACAGGGGAGGACGAGCAGTACTTC. The encoded protein is CASSLPRTGEDEQYF.